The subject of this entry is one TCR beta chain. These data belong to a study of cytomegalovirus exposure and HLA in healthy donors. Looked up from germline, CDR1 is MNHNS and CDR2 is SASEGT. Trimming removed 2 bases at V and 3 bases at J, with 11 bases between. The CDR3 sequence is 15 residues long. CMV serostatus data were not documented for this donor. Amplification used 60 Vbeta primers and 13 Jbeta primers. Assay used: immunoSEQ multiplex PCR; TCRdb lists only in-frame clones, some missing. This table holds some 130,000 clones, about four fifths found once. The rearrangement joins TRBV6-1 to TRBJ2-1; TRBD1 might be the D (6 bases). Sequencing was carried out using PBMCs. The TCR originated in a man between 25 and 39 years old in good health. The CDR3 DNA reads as TGTGCCAGCAGTGAACTCAGGGGCAACTACAATGAGCAGTTCTTC. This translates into CASSELRGNYNEQFF.